Detailed here is one TCR beta chain. Data came from immunoSEQ multiplex PCR; TCRdb stores just in-frame clones and leaves some out. The sample includes approximately 70,000 clones, approximately 94% of them seen just once. This record belongs to a study of cytomegalovirus exposure and HLA in healthy donors. Germline lookup yields CDR1 SGHDN and CDR2 FVKESK. This CDR3 comprises 13 residues. Trimming pared 4 bases from V and 10 bases from J, leaving 14 bases between. The clonotype was recovered from a woman in her late teens or twenties in good health and CMV-seropositive. The specimen sequenced was PBMCs. This rearrangement joins TRBV14 to TRBJ2-1; D is possibly TRBD1 (5 bases). The CDR3 DNA reads as TGTGCCAGCAGCCCCCCTGGACAATGGGAGCAGTTCTTC. Protein product: CASSPPGQWEQFF. The full variable domain, rest sourced from reference TRBV14 and TRBJ2-1, is EAGVTQFPSHSVIEKGQTVTLRCDPISGHDNLYWYRRVMGKEIKFLLHFVKESKQDESGMPNNRFLAERTGGTYSTLKVQPAELEDSGVYFCASSPPGQWEQFFGPGTRLTVL.